A single sample is the source of the 30 T cell receptor beta chains below, sequenced in a study of yellow fever vaccine responses in identical twins. TCRdb reprocessed the RT-PCR reads via MiXCR and lists one record per CDR3 protein. The table lists about 5,600 distinct CDR3 sequences, about three quarters of them singletons. Sequencing was performed on T cells from blood (PBMCs), unsorted or a sorted subset (not recorded which), taken before or after yellow fever vaccination (not recorded which). These receptors all stem from a woman aged 18-35 years who received the yellow fever vaccine.

Only a few counts were recorded for this clonotype. The V call is TRBV12-5, the J call TRBJ1-6; no definite D call. CDR3 size: 13 residues. Trimming took 5 bases from V and 7 from J, leaving 9 bases between them. Germline V gives CDR1 LGHNT, CDR2 FRNRAP. CDR3 coding DNA: TGTGCTAGTGGTACAGCTCTAAATTCACCCCTCCACTTT. It yields the protein CASGTALNSPLHF.

The chain employs TRBV7-2 and TRBJ2-1; D gene uncertain. CDR3 length: 15 amino acids. CDR1 and CDR2 from the germline V gene are SGHTA and FQGNSA. V was cut by 1 base and J by 0 bases, with 7 bases left in between. The CDR3 region has the DNA TGTGCCAGCAGCTTAGATGTTTTCTCCTACAATGAGCAGTTCTTC. This translates into CASSLDVFSYNEQFF.

The chain uses TRBV27 and TRBJ1-5; D perhaps matches TRBD1 (6 bases). Germline values: CDR1 MNHEY, CDR2 SMNVEV (reference sequence). The CDR3 spans 13 residues. The V and J ends lost 5 bases and 7 bases respectively, with 12 bases between them. The CDR3 nucleotides read TGTGCCAGCAGTGAGGGGACACGCCAGCCCCAGCATTTT. Translation: CASSEGTRQPQHF.

This rearrangement joins TRBV13 to TRBJ2-5; no clear D. Deletions cut 5 bases from V and 7 bases from J, with 17 bases between. The CDR3 consists of 14 residues. From germline, CDR1 is PRHDT and CDR2 FYEKMQ (reference sequence). Written as DNA, the CDR3 is TGTGCCAGCAGCGCATCATCGGCGGAGCGGACCCAGTACTTC. Its translation is CASSASSAERTQYF.

This clonotype has more than one count but fewer than ten. The CDR3 is CSVERQGGETQYF. CDR3 coding DNA: TGCAGCGTTGAAAGGCAGGGGGGGGAGACCCAGTACTTC. The chain combines TRBV29-1 with TRBJ2-5, with D possibly called TRBD1 or TRBD2 (7 bases each). This CDR3 spans 13 amino acids. The germline V gene encodes CDR1 SQVTM and CDR2 ANQGSEA. The ends were cut back, 2 bases at V and 5 bases at J, with 12 bases in the middle.

This clonotype appeared a single time. This chain joins TRBV11-2 and TRBJ2-1; TRBD2 matches 9 bases. After removal of 1 base from V and 1 base from J, the junction contained 8 bases not matched to a gene. This CDR3 is 18 amino acids long. Germline CDR1 reads SGHAT; CDR2 reads FQNNGV. CDR3 loop: CASSLVGGSGRSYNEQFF. CDR3 coding DNA: TGTGCCAGCAGCTTAGTGGGTGGTAGCGGGAGATCCTACAATGAGCAGTTCTTC.

This clonotype was observed a handful of times. This sequence joins TRBV4-1 and TRBJ2-2, with unresolved D. Germline V gene sequence: CDR1 MGHRA, CDR2 YSYEKL. The CDR3 is 15 amino acids. Trimming stripped 1 base from V and 1 base from J, with 7 bases between. The CDR3 spells CASSQVGQNTGELFF. Here the CDR3 DNA reads TGCGCCAGCAGCCAAGTTGGGCAGAACACCGGGGAGCTGTTTTTT.

The CDR3 here is CSAANSGHSPSGANVLTF. In nucleotides, the CDR3 is TGCAGTGCTGCAAATTCCGGACACTCCCCGTCTGGGGCCAACGTCCTGACTTTC. The rearrangement uses TRBV20-1 and TRBJ2-6; a possible D gene is TRBD1 (5 bases). V was cut by 5 bases and J by 1 base, with 21 bases left in between. The length of the CDR3 is 18 residues. Germline V gene sequence: CDR1 DFQATT, CDR2 SNEGSKA (reference sequence).

The chain uses TRBV6-2 or TRBV6-3 and TRBJ2-6; a possible D gene is TRBD1 (6 bases). Trimming stripped 0 bases from V and 0 bases from J, with 12 bases between. This CDR3 is 18 amino acids long. Germline lookup yields CDR1 MNHEY and CDR2 SVGEGT. The CDR3 DNA reads as TGTGCCAGCAGTTACTCAGTAAAACAGGGCTCTGGGGCCAACGTCCTGACTTTC. This encodes CASSYSVKQGSGANVLTF.

CDR3 DNA: TGTGCCAGCAGCTCAAGGGGTAACACTGAAGCTTTCTTT. Translation gives CASSSRGNTEAFF. The chain joins TRBV7-1 to TRBJ1-1; a weak D match, TRBD1 (5 bases). TRBV7-1 is recorded as an ORF, its role being uncertain. The CDR3 totals 13 residues. V gave up 2 bases and J gave up 2 bases, with 6 bases separating them.

Written as DNA, the CDR3 is TGTGCCAGCAGCAAACGGACAGGGGACACCGGGGAGCTGTTTTTT. It codes for CASSKRTGDTGELFF. The chain joins TRBV11-3 to TRBJ2-2; 9 positions agree with TRBD1. The junction had 4 bases not matched to a gene; V was cut back by 5 bases and J by 3 bases. The V gene's germline CDR1 is SGHNT and CDR2 YENEEA. This CDR3 is built from 15 residues.

V and J are TRBV4-1 and TRBJ1-3; unclear D gene. Germline-derived CDR1 and CDR2 are MGHRA and YSYEKL. There are 18 residues in the CDR3. Trimming cost V 0 bases and J 8 bases, with 23 bases left between them. Written as DNA, the CDR3 is TGCGCCAGCAGCCAAGACTCCTGGACCGACGAATATTTCGACACCATATATTTT. Translated: CASSQDSWTDEYFDTIYF.

The chain carries TRBV5-1 and TRBJ1-1, with no clear D. Trimming removed 1 base at V and 5 bases at J, with 15 bases between. CDR1 and CDR2 from the germline V gene are SGHRS and YFSETQ. CDR3 length: 15 residues. CDR3 residues: CASSLPQGSWTEAFF. CDR3 nucleotide sequence: TGCGCCAGCAGCTTGCCCCAAGGGAGTTGGACTGAAGCTTTCTTT. Together with reference TRBV5-1 and TRBJ1-1, the CDR3 gives the full variable domain: KAGVTQTPRYLIKTRGQQVTLSCSPISGHRSVSWYQQTPGQGLQFLFEYFSETQRNKGNFPGRFSGRQFSNSRSEMNVSTLELGDSALYLCASSLPQGSWTEAFFGQGTRLTVV.

This chain uses TRBV11-3 with TRBJ1-5, with a possible D match to TRBD1 (5 bases). V lost 0 bases to trimming and J lost 0 bases, with 6 bases between them. CDR3 length: 15 residues. Germline CDR1 is SGHNT and CDR2 is YENEEA. The chain's CDR3 is CASSLEGHSNQPQHF. The CDR3 coding sequence is TGTGCCAGCAGCTTAGAAGGACATAGCAATCAGCCCCAGCATTTT.

This clonotype was observed a handful of times. This chain links TRBV7-2 with TRBJ2-2; D gene ambiguous. The CDR3 consists of 16 residues. The V gene's germline CDR1 is SGHTA and CDR2 FQGNSA. The V end lost 5 bases, the J end lost 1 base, and 14 bases lay between the germline ends. CDR3: CASSRRHLGNTGELFF. The CDR3 DNA sequence: TGTGCCAGCAGCCGCCGCCACCTAGGGAACACCGGGGAGCTGTTTTTT.

This clonotype has only a few counts. V gene TRBV20-1 combines with J gene TRBJ2-1; TRBD1 aligns across 7 bases. Germline-derived CDR1 and CDR2 are DFQATT and SNEGSKA (reference sequence). The CDR3 length is 14 residues. The V and J ends lost 2 bases and 2 bases, in that order; junction bases with no gene match: 3. The CDR3 loop reads CSARKGAAYNEQFF. CDR3 DNA: TGCAGTGCTAGAAAGGGGGCCGCCTACAATGAGCAGTTCTTC.

The CDR3 DNA reads as TGTGCCAGCAGCCCGGGACAGGGTGGTCGAGAGACCCAGTACTTC. Translated: CASSPGQGGRETQYF. The chain uses TRBV11-3 and TRBJ2-5, with 9 bases identical to TRBD1. In germline, CDR1 is SGHNT, CDR2 YENEEA. CDR3 length: 15 residues. The V gene end was trimmed by 5 bases and the J gene end by 4 bases; junction bases not matched to a gene: 8. Variable domain in full (rest from reference TRBV11-3 and TRBJ2-5): EAGVVQSPRYKIIEKKQPVAFWCNPISGHNTLYWYLQNLGQGPELLIRYENEEAVDDSQLPKDRFSAERLKGVDSTLKIQPAELGDSAVYLCASSPGQGGRETQYFGPGTRLLVL.

The V and J genes are TRBV20-1 and TRBJ2-5; TRBD2 matches at 9 bases. This CDR3 has 13 residues. CDR1 is DFQATT and CDR2 is SNEGSKA in the germline V gene (reference sequence). With V trimmed by 1 base and J by 5 bases, 2 bases remained unmatched. Here the CDR3 DNA reads TGCAGTGCTAGAGTTAGCGGGGGTGAGACCCAGTACTTC. It translates to CSARVSGGETQYF.

The V and J genes are TRBV7-1 and TRBJ2-1; D remains unclear. TRBV7-1 is known as an ORF, though its function is uncertain. The CDR3 extends over 11 amino acids. Trimming took off 4 bases at V and 8 bases at J, with 6 bases between the two ends. Here the CDR3 reads CASSYSDEQFF. CDR3 coding DNA: TGTGCCAGCAGCTACAGCGATGAGCAGTTCTTC.

Only a few counts were recorded for this clonotype. The chain uses TRBV7-3 and TRBJ2-1, with D perhaps TRBD1 or TRBD2 (6 bases each). V was trimmed by 0 bases and J by 5 bases, leaving 23 bases between them. The CDR3 totals 19 residues. Germline CDR1 reads SGHTA; CDR2 reads FQGTGA. CDR3 loop: CASSLTGLGGLHINNEQFF. CDR3 nucleotide sequence: TGTGCCAGCAGCTTAACTGGTCTCGGGGGCCTTCATATTAACAATGAGCAGTTCTTC.

The V gene is TRBV13, the J gene TRBJ1-6; D unclear. CDR1 and CDR2 from the germline V gene are PRHDT and FYEKMQ (reference sequence). V dropped 10 bases and J dropped 0 bases, with 16 bases sitting between them. The CDR3 is 16 amino acids. The chain's CDR3 is CATTFIGSSYNSPLHF. In DNA, the CDR3 is TGTGCCACCACGTTCATAGGGAGCTCCTATAATTCACCCCTCCACTTT.

The chain joins TRBV11-1 to TRBJ2-2, with a tentative D call TRBD1 (7 bases). Germline V gene data show CDR1 as SGHAT and CDR2 as FQDESV (reference sequence). The CDR3 contains 15 residues. V gave up 7 bases and J gave up 2 bases, with 14 bases separating them. CDR3: CASTGGQLNTGELFF. The CDR3 nucleotides are TGTGCCAGCACCGGGGGACAGCTAAACACCGGGGAGCTGTTTTTT.

The chain joins TRBV2 to TRBJ2-5; the D is unclear. The CDR3 covers 12 residues. V was cut by 4 bases and J by 3 bases, with 6 bases left in between. CDR1 is SNHLY and CDR2 is FYNNEI in the germline V gene. In DNA form, the CDR3 reads TGTGCCAGCAGTGGTAGGGAAGAGACCCAGTACTTC. Translation: CASSGREETQYF.

This clonotype was counted once. V is TRBV5-6 and J is TRBJ1-4; 7 bases map to TRBD1. V lost 0 bases and J lost 8; bases outside the gene matches: 1. This CDR3 comprises 13 residues. Germline-derived CDR1 and CDR2 are SGHDT and YYEEEE. The CDR3 nucleotides are TGTGCCAGCAGCTTGGCAGGGGGGGAAAAACTGTTTTTT. It yields the protein CASSLAGGEKLFF.

The chain employs TRBV10-3 and TRBJ2-3; D gene uncertain. V lost 7 bases, J lost 0 bases, and 2 bases lay in between. The CDR3 is 11 amino acids. Germline V gene lookup returns CDR1 ENHRY and CDR2 SYGVKD. CDR3 nucleotide sequence: TGTGCCATCATGAGCACAGATACGCAGTATTTT. Its protein is CAIMSTDTQYF.

J is TRBJ1-1 and V is TRBV20-1, with D unclear. Trimming stripped 1 base from V and 6 bases from J, with 12 bases between. This CDR3 comprises 13 residues. The germline V gene has CDR1 DFQATT and CDR2 SNEGSKA (reference sequence). CDR3 in DNA: TGCAGTGCTAGAGGAAGTCCTACGCCTGAAGCTTTCTTT. Translated, it gives CSARGSPTPEAFF.

A few counts support this clonotype. The rearrangement joins TRBV19 to TRBJ2-6; the match to TRBD1 covers 7 bases. Trimming at V came to 3 bases and at J to 2 bases, leaving 1 base not matched to a gene. CDR1 is LNHDA, CDR2 SQIVND, per germline (reference sequence). This CDR3 region has 15 residues. CDR3 amino acids: CASSITGAGANVLTF. The CDR3 DNA sequence: TGTGCCAGTAGTATCACAGGGGCTGGGGCCAACGTCCTGACTTTC.

This rearrangement joins TRBV7-6 to TRBJ1-2; D is possibly TRBD1 (6 bases). V lost 5 bases and J 8 bases, leaving 15 bases between the germline ends. In germline, CDR1 is SGHVS, CDR2 FNYEAQ. The CDR3 is 13 residues long. This CDR3 reads CASSLGQLGGYTF. DNA for the CDR3: TGTGCCAGCAGCCTCGGACAGTTGGGAGGCTACACCTTC.

J is TRBJ1-3 and V is TRBV5-6; D is undetermined. CDR1 is SGHDT, CDR2 YYEEEE, per germline. V lost 5 bases and J 2 bases, leaving 8 bases between the germline ends. The CDR3 length is 13 residues. Here the CDR3 DNA reads TGTGCCAGCAGGACACCGGCTGGAAACACCATATATTTT. Residues: CASRTPAGNTIYF. Using reference TRBV5-6 and TRBJ1-3 for the parts outside the CDR3, the full variable domain is DAGVTQSPTHLIKTRGQQVTLRCSPKSGHDTVSWYQQALGQGPQFIFQYYEEEERQRGNFPDRFSGHQFPNYSSELNVNALLLGDSALYLCASRTPAGNTIYFGEGSWLTVV.

The rearrangement uses TRBV10-1 and TRBJ1-2; possibly TRBD1 for D (6 bases). Germline V gene lookup returns CDR1 WNHNN and CDR2 SYGVQD (reference sequence). V lost 6 bases and J 4 bases, leaving 18 bases between the germline ends. This CDR3 contains 15 residues. In DNA form, the CDR3 reads TGCGCCAGCAGCCCCCTTTCGGGGGGCCCCTATGGCTACACCTTC. The encoded protein is CASSPLSGGPYGYTF.